What follows are 18 T cell receptor beta chains derived from one specimen sequenced in a study of T cell responses to AZD1222 COVID-19 vaccine (dated by TCRdb to 2020 to 2023). In the paper's terms, the time point label means: baseline before first vaccination. Library method: the immunoSEQ multiplex PCR assay. TCRdb stores this immuneACCESS table with in-frame sequences only. Part of the clones is absent; in the studies checked, under half of the shortfall reflects unresolved V genes, and no reason is known for the rest. Here the sample has 92,000 or so clones; roughly nine tenths occur a single time. About 1.5% of the sample is taken by the ten largest. This sample comprised peripheral blood, obtained on day 0 of AZD1222 vaccination. All receptors derive from an adult in good health.

This chain connects TRBV6-2 or TRBV6-3 to TRBJ1-1; D remains ambiguous. The CDR3 contains 14 residues. V was trimmed by 5 bases and J by 1 base, leaving 11 bases between them. CDR1 is MNHEY and CDR2 is SVGEGT in the germline V gene. CDR3 DNA sequence: TGTGCCAGCAGTAGACCGGACGGGAACACTGAAGCTTTCTTT. Translation: CASSRPDGNTEAFF.

This chain joins TRBV10-3 and TRBJ1-1; 7 positions match TRBD1. The CDR3 is 14 amino acids. The junction had 9 bases not matched to a gene; V was cut back by 10 bases and J by 1 base. Germline values: CDR1 ENHRY, CDR2 SYGVKD. The CDR3 DNA is TGTGCCAGCGATACAGGGGAAAAGAACACTGAAGCTTTCTTT. Translating gives CASDTGEKNTEAFF.

The rearrangement uses TRBV13 and TRBJ2-3; 7 bases fit TRBD1. CDR3 length: 13 residues. Germline CDR1 is PRHDT and CDR2 is FYEKMQ (reference sequence). Germline trimming cut 3 bases from V and 6 bases from J; bases unmatched to any gene: 3. The CDR3 region is CASSFDRDDTQYF. CDR3 nucleotides: TGTGCCAGCAGCTTCGACAGGGATGATACGCAGTATTTT.

The chain has TRBV18 and TRBJ1-2; D is unresolved. The V end lost 2 bases, the J end lost 3 bases, and 10 bases lay between the germline ends. The CDR3 sequence is 14 residues long. Looked up from germline, CDR1 is KGHSH and CDR2 is LQKENI. For the CDR3, the DNA is TGTGCCAGCTCACCAAACCCCTCAGACTATGGCTACACCTTC. It translates to CASSPNPSDYGYTF.

The chain is built from TRBV19 and TRBJ1-2; D call uncertain. The CDR3 has 12 residues. The germline V gene encodes CDR1 LNHDA and CDR2 SQIVND (reference sequence). V dropped 3 bases and J dropped 8 bases, with 10 bases sitting between them. The CDR3 DNA sequence: TGTGCCAGTAGTATCTGGGGAGAGGGCTACACCTTC. Translated, it gives CASSIWGEGYTF.

J is TRBJ2-5 and V is TRBV6-5; D is unclear. V lost 8 bases to trimming and J lost 5 bases, with 21 bases between them. Per germline, CDR1 MNHEY and CDR2 SVGAGI. The CDR3 runs 15 residues. In nucleotides, the CDR3 is TGTGCCAGCGGCTCCGCCCTCCGAGCGTCGGAGACCCAGTACTTC. It is translated as CASGSALRASETQYF.

V gene TRBV9 combines with J gene TRBJ2-3; D is unresolved. Germline V CDR1 and CDR2: SGDLS, YYNGEE. This CDR3 has 15 amino acids. V lost 6 bases and J 0 bases, leaving 14 bases between the germline ends. In nucleotides, the CDR3 is TGTGCCAGCACCAAAGACGGAGCTAGCACAGATACGCAGTATTTT. This codes for CASTKDGASTDTQYF.

This clone was counted a single time. The gene calls are TRBV5-6 and TRBJ1-1; a possible D gene is TRBD1 (5 bases). V lost 2 bases to trimming and J lost 6 bases, with 11 bases between them. The CDR3 covers 13 residues. Per the germline V gene, CDR1 is SGHDT and CDR2 is YYEEEE. The CDR3 nucleotides read TGTGCCAGCAGCTTCCAGGGAAGTGCTGAAGCTTTCTTT. This translates into CASSFQGSAEAFF.

The V and J genes are TRBV13 and TRBJ1-1, with TRBD1 identical over 10 bases. V lost 4 bases, J lost 4 bases, and 6 bases stayed unmatched. CDR1 is PRHDT and CDR2 is FYEKMQ in the germline V gene (reference sequence). The CDR3 sequence is 15 residues long. The CDR3 loop reads CASSSPRDRGTEAFF. CDR3 nucleotide sequence: TGTGCCAGCAGCTCCCCTCGGGACAGGGGCACTGAAGCTTTCTTT. Together with reference TRBV13 and TRBJ1-1, the CDR3 gives the full variable domain: AAGVIQSPRHLIKEKRETATLKCYPIPRHDTVYWYQQGPGQDPQFLISFYEKMQSDKGSIPDRFSAQQFSDYHSELNMSSLELGDSALYFCASSSPRDRGTEAFFGQGTRLTVV.

The rearrangement joins TRBV19 to TRBJ1-5; 7 bases map to TRBD1. Trimming took 6 bases from V and 2 from J; bases not matched to a gene: 7. This CDR3 is built from 15 residues. From germline, CDR1 is LNHDA and CDR2 SQIVND (reference sequence). The CDR3, as DNA: TGTGCCAGTAGCCCCGCAGGGGGGGGCAATCAGCCCCAGCATTTT. Translation gives CASSPAGGGNQPQHF. Drawing the rest from reference TRBV19 and TRBJ1-5, the complete variable domain is DGGITQSPKYLFRKEGQNVTLSCEQNLNHDAMYWYRQDPGQGLRLIYYSQIVNDFQKGDIAEGYSVSREKKESFPLTVTSAQKNPTAFYLCASSPAGGGNQPQHFGDGTRLSIL.

V usage is TRBV6-1 and J usage is TRBJ1-3, with TRBD1 matching 9 bases. CDR3 size: 16 residues. The V and J ends lost 3 bases and 0 bases, in that order; junction bases with no gene match: 3. In germline, CDR1 is MNHNS, CDR2 SASEGT. This chain's CDR3 is CASSEDRGFSGNTIYF. In DNA form, the CDR3 reads TGTGCCAGCAGTGAGGACAGGGGCTTCTCTGGAAACACCATATATTTT.

The chain links TRBV2 to TRBJ2-1; 9 bases are a match to TRBD2. Germline CDR1 is SNHLY and CDR2 is FYNNEI. CDR3 size: 15 residues. The trim removed 6 bases at V and 2 bases at J, leaving 5 bases unmatched. CDR3 coding DNA: TGTGCCAGCAGCCTAAGCGGGGGGACCTACAATGAGCAGTTCTTC. Translation: CASSLSGGTYNEQFF.

CDR3 sequence reads: CASSGRSTGELFF. The CDR3 DNA follows: TGTGCCAGCAGCGGCCGATCTACCGGGGAGCTGTTTTTT. This chain joins TRBV9 and TRBJ2-2; D ambiguous. Trimming removed 3 bases from V and 5 bases from J, with 8 bases in between. Germline V gene data show CDR1 as SGDLS and CDR2 as YYNGEE. This CDR3 region has 13 residues.

V gene TRBV29-1 combines with J gene TRBJ1-2; possible D gene TRBD1, 6 bases. V was clipped by 4 bases and J by 2 bases, with 14 bases between them. From germline, CDR1 is SQVTM and CDR2 ANQGSEA. The CDR3 is 14 residues long. The DNA of the CDR3 is TGCAGCGTTGGTGGGGGGGCACCGAACTATGGCTACACCTTC. Encoded protein: CSVGGGAPNYGYTF. The complete variable domain, with remaining parts taken from reference TRBV29-1 and TRBJ1-2, reads SAVISQKPSRDICQRGTSLTIQCQVDSQVTMMFWYRQQPGQSLTLIATANQGSEATYESGFVIDKFPISRPNLTFSTLTVSNMSPEDSSIYLCSVGGGAPNYGYTFGSGTRLTVV.

This rearrangement joins TRBV5-6 to TRBJ1-2; maybe TRBD1 (6 bases). Trimming shortened V by 4 bases and J by 5 bases, and 12 bases separated the two germline ends. The CDR3 totals 13 residues. Germline assignment: CDR1 SGHDT and CDR2 YYEEEE. The DNA for the CDR3 is TGTGCCAGCAGCGAAGACAGGAGATATGGCTACACCTTC. It is translated as CASSEDRRYGYTF.

The rearrangement uses TRBV12-5 and TRBJ1-3; D unclear. V shed 2 bases and J shed 4 bases, with 6 bases lying between them. CDR1 LGHNT and CDR2 FRNRAP come from the germline V gene. The CDR3 runs to 13 residues. CDR3 in amino acids: CASGLSGGNTIYF. The CDR3 DNA is TGTGCTAGTGGTTTGTCCGGGGGAAACACCATATATTTT.

The chain is built from TRBV15 and TRBJ2-7; no definite D call. The CDR3 has 15 amino acids. V lost 0 bases and J lost 6, with 15 bases in between. CDR1 LNHNV and CDR2 YYDKDF come from the germline V gene (reference sequence). The CDR3 DNA is TGTGCCACCAGCAGAGAGGTCACGTTACTTCGCGAGCAGTACTTC. Protein sequence: CATSREVTLLREQYF.

The chain is built from TRBV5-6 and TRBJ1-5, with 9 bases that match TRBD1. Trimming at V came to 6 bases and at J to 0 bases, leaving 7 bases not matched to a gene. CDR3 length: 16 residues. From germline, CDR1 is SGHDT and CDR2 YYEEEE. CDR3 sequence (DNA): TGTGCCAGCACTACACAGGGGGCGATTAGCAATCAGCCCCAGCATTTT. Protein product: CASTTQGAISNQPQHF. The variable domain in full, with the rest retrieved from reference TRBV5-6 and TRBJ1-5, is DAGVTQSPTHLIKTRGQQVTLRCSPKSGHDTVSWYQQALGQGPQFIFQYYEEEERQRGNFPDRFSGHQFPNYSSELNVNALLLGDSALYLCASTTQGAISNQPQHFGDGTRLSIL.